The text below deals with one TCR beta chain. Alongside a J-beta primer mix, a sample-barcoded 5' primer served in a second PCR lasting roughly 6 to 11 cycles. Via MiXCR, TCRdb re-called the 5' RACE reads, giving one row per CDR3 protein. The sample holds approximately 780,000 distinct CDR3 sequences, more than 25% seen once. Between the trimmed V and J ends, which lost 4 bases and 4 bases, there was a span of 17 bases. Germline CDR1 reads SGHRS; CDR2 reads YFSETQ. This CDR3 is built from 16 residues. The sample belongs to a study of blood T cells in healthy people across ages. Another study also made use of these data, one on T cells of mothers and their children. That source notes: Regardless of relatedness, pairs show thymic selection shaping TCR recombination output in a similar manner.

This rearrangement joins TRBV5-1 to TRBJ2-2; D is tentatively TRBD1 or TRBD2 (7 bases each). This TCR was recovered from a boy younger than 18 in good health. Specimen: blood. The CDR3 protein is CASSVGGGQPTGELFF. The CDR3 bases are TGCGCCAGCAGCGTGGGAGGGGGACAGCCCACCGGGGAGCTGTTTTTT.